These 27 T cell receptor beta chains were sequenced from one sample in a study of blood T cell repertoires in COVID-19. The repertoire was sequenced with immunoSEQ multiplex PCR; TCRdb's copy has only in-frame clones and lacks some. The table includes about 98,000 clones, 86% detected once. The specimen sequenced was peripheral blood. The receptors originated from a man in his forties or fifties with acute or convalescent COVID-19.

The chain is built from TRBV19 and TRBJ2-7; D gene unclear. V was cut by 3 bases and J by 1 base, with 7 bases left in between. CDR1 LNHDA and CDR2 SQIVND come from the germline V gene (reference sequence). The CDR3 extends over 13 amino acids. In nucleotides, the CDR3 is TGTGCCAGTAGTATGTCACAGTCCTACGAGCAGTACTTC. Residues: CASSMSQSYEQYF. Based on the CDR3 plus reference TRBV19 and TRBJ2-7, the full variable domain is DGGITQSPKYLFRKEGQNVTLSCEQNLNHDAMYWYRQDPGQGLRLIYYSQIVNDFQKGDIAEGYSVSREKKESFPLTVTSAQKNPTAFYLCASSMSQSYEQYFGPGTRLTVT.

This chain uses TRBV2 with TRBJ1-1; a weak D match, TRBD1 (5 bases). Per germline, CDR1 SNHLY and CDR2 FYNNEI. The CDR3 length is 14 residues. V lost 7 bases to trimming and J lost 1 base, with 13 bases between them. The CDR3 DNA reads as TGTGCCAGCATACGGGGGGTTGGGAACACTGAAGCTTTCTTT. Translating it yields CASIRGVGNTEAFF.

The chain is built from TRBV9 and TRBJ1-6; possible D gene TRBD1, 5 bases. This CDR3 contains 17 residues. The germline V and J ends were trimmed by 3 bases and 5 bases, with 18 bases remaining between them. Germline lookup yields CDR1 SGDLS and CDR2 YYNGEE. CDR3 in amino acids: CASSDALGGPHNSPLHF. The CDR3 DNA reads TGTGCCAGCAGCGACGCCCTGGGGGGTCCGCATAATTCACCCCTCCACTTT.

This sequence joins TRBV6-5 and TRBJ2-7; 16 bases map to TRBD2. The CDR3 runs 14 residues. V gave up 6 bases and J gave up 7 bases; unmatched junction bases: 3. In germline, CDR1 is MNHEY, CDR2 SVGAGI. The CDR3 sequence is CASRGLAGGQEQYF. In DNA, the CDR3 is TGTGCCAGCAGGGGACTAGCGGGAGGGCAGGAGCAGTACTTC.

This clone was recorded a few times. The gene calls are TRBV6-6 and TRBJ2-7; D is ambiguous. This CDR3 has 14 residues. Germline CDR1 and CDR2: MNHNY and SVGAGI (reference sequence). V was shortened by 0 bases and J by 2 bases, with 8 bases between the two germline ends. The CDR3 is CASSYSGRTYEQYF. The CDR3 nucleotides are TGTGCCAGCAGTTACTCGGGCAGAACCTACGAGCAGTACTTC.

The chain joins TRBV7-9 to TRBJ1-4, with D possibly being TRBD1 (5 bases). In germline, CDR1 is SEHNR, CDR2 FQNEAQ (reference sequence). The CDR3 consists of 15 residues. Trimming cost V 6 bases and J 8 bases, with 19 bases left between them. The CDR3 DNA follows: TGTGCCAGCAGTGGGACTTTCCTAAGAGGGGAAAAACTGTTTTTT. Protein product: CASSGTFLRGEKLFF.

The rearrangement uses TRBV7-9 and TRBJ2-7; 7 nucleotides match TRBD2. Looked up from germline, CDR1 is SEHNR and CDR2 is FQNEAQ (reference sequence). J lost 5 bases, V lost 5 bases, and 9 bases had no gene match. The CDR3 length is 14 residues. CDR3 region: CASSPTLGGNEQYF. CDR3 nucleotide sequence: TGTGCCAGCAGCCCTACGTTGGGAGGGAACGAGCAGTACTTC.

The chain recombines TRBV5-1 with TRBJ1-1, with 8 bases lining up with TRBD1. The germline gives CDR1 SGHRS, CDR2 YFSETQ. The ends lost 4 bases at V and 0 bases at J; junction bases unmatched: 8. CDR3 length equals 16 residues. Here the CDR3 DNA reads TGCGCCAGCAGCGAACAGGGGGTATACTTGAACACTGAAGCTTTCTTT. Protein sequence: CASSEQGVYLNTEAFF.

The J gene is TRBJ2-3, the V gene TRBV18, with D tentatively TRBD2 (5 bases). V was pared by 3 bases and J by 0 bases, with 22 bases between. Per the germline V gene, CDR1 is KGHSH and CDR2 is LQKENI. This CDR3 comprises 19 residues. CDR3 DNA sequence: TGTGCCAGCTCACCGTCAGTAGGAGCGGAGTCCACTAGCACAGATACGCAGTATTTT. Translation: CASSPSVGAESTSTDTQYF. The full variable domain, rest sourced from reference TRBV18 and TRBJ2-3, is NAGVMQNPRHLVRRRGQEARLRCSPMKGHSHVYWYRQLPEEGLKFMVYLQKENIIDESGMPKERFSAEFPKEGPSILRIQQVVRGDSAAYFCASSPSVGAESTSTDTQYFGPGTRLTVL.

The chain employs TRBV5-1 and TRBJ2-3; a possible D gene is TRBD1 (6 bases). Germline CDR1 reads SGHRS; CDR2 reads YFSETQ. CDR3 length equals 13 residues. V was trimmed by 3 bases and J by 9 bases, leaving 14 bases between them. CDR3 bases: TGCGCCAGCAGCTCAGGTGACAGGCAAACGCAGTATTTT. Translation gives CASSSGDRQTQYF.

The chain employs TRBV7-3 and TRBJ2-1; 14 bases are shared with TRBD2. CDR1 SGHTA and CDR2 FQGTGA come from the germline V gene. The CDR3 contains 17 residues. The V segment lost 2 bases and the J segment 6 bases; nucleotides outside the gene matches: 6. CDR3 DNA sequence: TGTGCCAGCAGCTTAGGGACTAGCGGGAGAAGGGGCAATGAGCAGTTCTTC. Amino acid sequence: CASSLGTSGRRGNEQFF.

This chain joins TRBV12-5 and TRBJ2-3; TRBD2 might be the D (6 bases). The CDR3 length is 18 residues. Germline V lookup: CDR1 LGHNT, CDR2 FRNRAP. Trimming took off 5 bases at V and 0 bases at J, with 21 bases between the two ends. CDR3: CASGASLGVAESTDTQYF. The CDR3 DNA is TGTGCTAGTGGTGCCTCCTTAGGAGTAGCGGAGAGCACAGATACGCAGTATTTT.

The rearrangement joins TRBV18 to TRBJ2-7, with D possibly TRBD1 on 6 matching bases. Germline V gene lookup returns CDR1 KGHSH and CDR2 LQKENI. The V end lost 1 base, the J end lost 0 bases, and 13 bases lay between the germline ends. The CDR3 spans 16 residues. The CDR3 DNA sequence: TGTGCCAGCTCACCACACGACAGGACGAACTCCTACGAGCAGTACTTC. This translates into CASSPHDRTNSYEQYF.

The chain combines TRBV5-1 with TRBJ2-3, with 7 bases aligning to TRBD2. CDR1 and CDR2 from the germline V gene are SGHRS and YFSETQ. Unmatched junction bases numbered 2, after V lost 0 bases and J lost 1 base. This CDR3 region has 15 residues. DNA for the CDR3: TGCGCCAGCAGCTTGGTACGGGGGGGCACAGATACGCAGTATTTT. Protein product: CASSLVRGGTDTQYF.

The DNA of the CDR3 is TGTGCCAGCACTGAGTATAACACAGATACGCAGTATTTT. It is translated as CASTEYNTDTQYF. The gene calls are TRBV28 and TRBJ2-3, with D uncertain. Trimming removed 7 bases at V and 2 bases at J, with 10 bases between. The CDR3 consists of 13 residues. CDR1 and CDR2 from the germline V gene are MDHEN and SYDVKM.

The chain combines TRBV14 with TRBJ1-3; D call uncertain. V was trimmed by 3 bases and J by 0 bases, leaving 12 bases between them. CDR3 size: 16 residues. CDR1 and CDR2 from the germline V gene are SGHDN and FVKESK. The CDR3 coding sequence is TGTGCCAGCAGCCATGGCCAGGCATACTCTGGAAACACCATATATTTT. Translating gives CASSHGQAYSGNTIYF.

The chain uses TRBV11-2 and TRBJ1-1; D unresolved. CDR3 length: 14 residues. Trimming removed 5 bases from V and 6 bases from J, with 16 bases in between. Germline V gene sequence: CDR1 SGHAT, CDR2 FQNNGV. CDR3 sequence reads: CASSPWRSNAEAFF. The DNA for the CDR3 is TGTGCCAGCAGCCCCTGGAGGTCTAATGCTGAAGCTTTCTTT.

J is TRBJ2-1 and V is TRBV6-5; D call uncertain. The CDR3 covers 15 residues. With 1 base removed from V and 3 bases from J, the gap between germline ends came to 10 bases. Germline V lookup: CDR1 MNHEY, CDR2 SVGAGI. CDR3 sequence: CASSYFPRGYNEQFF. CDR3 coding DNA: TGTGCCAGCAGTTACTTCCCTCGCGGCTACAATGAGCAGTTCTTC.

This rearrangement joins TRBV27 to TRBJ2-7; D possibly corresponds to TRBD2 (5 bases). The V gene's germline CDR1 is MNHEY and CDR2 SMNVEV (reference sequence). The CDR3 runs 12 residues. The V and J ends lost 7 bases and 4 bases respectively, with 11 bases between them. CDR3 coding DNA: TGTGCCAGCATCTCGGGATCTTACGAGCAGTACTTC. It specifies CASISGSYEQYF.

The rearrangement uses TRBV9 and TRBJ2-7, with a tentative D call TRBD2 (5 bases). This CDR3 has 13 residues. Germline values: CDR1 SGDLS, CDR2 YYNGEE. The ends were cut back, 0 bases at V and 6 bases at J, with 10 bases in the middle. DNA of the CDR3: TGTGCCAGCAGCGTAGGAGGGCCCGGCGAGCAGTACTTC. It is translated as CASSVGGPGEQYF.

This rearrangement joins TRBV6-5 to TRBJ2-4, with TRBD1 matching over 8 bases. The CDR3 is 15 amino acids. The junction had 5 bases not matched to a gene; V was cut back by 5 bases and J by 2 bases. From germline, CDR1 is MNHEY and CDR2 SVGAGI. The CDR3 DNA sequence: TGTGCCAGCAGTCCGGGACAGGACCCCAAAAACATTCAGTACTTC. Its protein product is CASSPGQDPKNIQYF.

This chain connects TRBV2 to TRBJ1-1; D is unclear. V shed 6 bases and J shed 9 bases, with 23 bases lying between them. The CDR3 runs 15 residues. Germline assignment: CDR1 SNHLY and CDR2 FYNNEI. The CDR3 nucleotides read TGTGCCAGCAGGCCTTTAAGGGCGGTTGGACTTCAAGCTTTCTTT. Translated, it gives CASRPLRAVGLQAFF. Full variable domain (missing parts from reference TRBV2 and TRBJ1-1): EPEVTQTPSHQVTQMGQEVILRCVPISNHLYFYWYRQILGQKVEFLVSFYNNEISEKSEIFDDQFSVERPDGSNFTLKIRSTKLEDSAMYFCASRPLRAVGLQAFFGQGTRLTVV.

The chain joins TRBV7-8 to TRBJ2-7; D is possibly TRBD2 (5 bases). The germline gives CDR1 SGHVS, CDR2 FQNEAQ. The CDR3 runs 15 residues. Trimming stripped 7 bases from V and 3 bases from J, with 19 bases between. This CDR3 is CASNLLGLASYEQYF. In DNA, the CDR3 is TGTGCCAGCAATTTACTCGGACTTGCTAGCTACGAGCAGTACTTC.

This chain uses TRBV9 with TRBJ2-1; 7 bases line up with TRBD2. CDR1 is SGDLS, CDR2 YYNGEE, per germline. The CDR3 sequence is 13 residues long. Trimming took 3 bases from V and 4 from J; bases not matched to a gene: 1. Here the CDR3 reads CASSAAGYNEQFF. In DNA, the CDR3 is TGTGCCAGCAGCGCAGCGGGATACAATGAGCAGTTCTTC. The complete variable domain, with remaining parts taken from reference TRBV9 and TRBJ2-1, reads DSGVTQTPKHLITATGQRVTLRCSPRSGDLSVYWYQQSLDQGLQFLIQYYNGEERAKGNILERFSAQQFPDLHSELNLSSLELGDSALYFCASSAAGYNEQFFGPGTRLTVL.

This chain uses TRBV13 with TRBJ2-1, with D possibly TRBD1 on 6 matching bases. Trimming took 0 bases from V and 3 from J, leaving 15 bases between them. Germline values: CDR1 PRHDT, CDR2 FYEKMQ (reference sequence). The CDR3 consists of 17 residues. The CDR3 protein is CASSLGRGTGSYNEQFF. In nucleotides, the CDR3 is TGTGCCAGCAGCTTAGGCCGTGGAACAGGGAGCTACAATGAGCAGTTCTTC.

V usage is TRBV6-5 and J usage is TRBJ1-5; D is perhaps TRBD1 (6 bases). The V end was cut by 8 bases, the J end by 3 bases, with 11 bases between. The germline V gene has CDR1 MNHEY and CDR2 SVGAGI. This CDR3 is 13 amino acids long. The CDR3 nucleotides read TGTGCCAGCGGAAGACAGGACAATCAGCCCCAGCATTTT. Its protein product is CASGRQDNQPQHF.

The chain joins TRBV5-4 to TRBJ2-1; 9 nucleotides line up with TRBD2. The trim removed 0 bases at V and 8 bases at J, leaving 0 bases unmatched. The CDR3 contains 13 residues. Germline values: CDR1 SGHNT, CDR2 YYREEE (reference sequence). CDR3 nucleotide sequence: TGTGCCAGCAGCTTGGGGACTAGCGATGAGCAGTTCTTC. This encodes CASSLGTSDEQFF. The full variable domain, with the rest looked up from reference TRBV5-4 and TRBJ2-1, is ETGVTQSPTHLIKTRGQQVTLRCSSQSGHNTVSWYQQALGQGPQFIFQYYREEENGRGNFPPRFSGLQFPNYSSELNVNALELDDSALYLCASSLGTSDEQFFGPGTRLTVL.